This entry lists 23 T cell receptor beta chains sequenced from one sample in a study of T cells in Graves' hyperthyroidism and ophthalmopathy. Amplified regions were TCR beta CDR3 sequences from RNA transcripts. An initial round of RT-PCR targeting the TCR CDR3 relied on the HTBI primer set. MiXCR, applied by TCRdb to the multiplex PCR reads, yields one record per CDR3 protein. The sample gives 480,000 or so distinct CDR3 sequences, 46% of which show up once; approximately 44% is in the top ten. Material for sequencing was peripheral blood or thyroid tissue (not recorded which). The receptors here all came from an adult woman with Graves' disease, either hyperthyroidism or ophthalmopathy (not recorded which).

This clonotype has ten or more counts. This chain links TRBV19 with TRBJ1-5; TRBD1 agrees at 7 bases. After removal of 7 bases from V and 1 base from J, the junction contained 4 bases not matched to a gene. Germline assignment: CDR1 LNHDA and CDR2 SQIVND (reference sequence). CDR3 size: 14 residues. The CDR3 protein is CASKTGQSNQPQHF. CDR3 DNA: TGTGCCAGTAAAACGGGACAGAGCAATCAGCCCCAGCATTTT.

The chain combines TRBV19 with TRBJ2-2; 7 bases fit TRBD2. After removal of 1 base from V and 3 bases from J, the junction contained 5 bases not matched to a gene. This CDR3 has 16 amino acids. The germline gives CDR1 LNHDA, CDR2 SQIVND (reference sequence). The CDR3 coding sequence is TGTGCCAGTAGTATAGGAGCGGGACTTTACACCGGGGAGCTGTTTTTT. It is translated as CASSIGAGLYTGELFF. The full variable domain, completed using reference TRBV19 and TRBJ2-2, is DGGITQSPKYLFRKEGQNVTLSCEQNLNHDAMYWYRQDPGQGLRLIYYSQIVNDFQKGDIAEGYSVSREKKESFPLTVTSAQKNPTAFYLCASSIGAGLYTGELFFGEGSRLTVL.

This clonotype was counted only a few times. The chain couples TRBV4-2 to TRBJ1-2, with D maybe TRBD1 (5 bases). This CDR3 is 13 amino acids long. Germline lookup yields CDR1 LGHNA and CDR2 YNFKEQ. The V end was cut by 1 base, the J end by 7 bases, with 10 bases between. CDR3 sequence: CASSQGGIGGYTF. Written as DNA, the CDR3 is TGTGCCAGCAGCCAAGGGGGGATAGGTGGCTACACCTTC.

The chain combines TRBV7-2 with TRBJ2-2; TRBD2 might be the D (6 bases). The CDR3 sequence is 14 residues long. The germline gives CDR1 SGHTA, CDR2 FQGNSA. The V gene lost 6 bases and the J gene lost 7 bases, with 15 bases spanning the gap. CDR3 DNA sequence: TGTGCCAGCAGTTCGGGACTCCCGGGCGGGGAGCTGTTTTTT. Protein: CASSSGLPGGELFF.

This clonotype was observed a few times. The chain recombines TRBV29-1 with TRBJ2-7; no clear D gene. The CDR3 loop spans 12 amino acids. Trimming took off 7 bases at V and 6 bases at J, with 16 bases between the two ends. Germline lookup yields CDR1 SQVTM and CDR2 ANQGSEA. CDR3 in DNA: TGCAGCGAAGGGATTAGGACGGCCGAGCAGTACTTC. The encoded protein is CSEGIRTAEQYF.

Worth noting for this clonotype: One end of the junction does not line up with germline, which may come from a read error. The chain combines TRBV7-8 with TRBJ2-5; weak D call: TRBD2 (5 bases). Germline lookup yields CDR1 SGHVS and CDR2 FQNEAQ. The CDR3 runs 14 residues. The CDR3 region has the DNA TGTGCCAGCAGCAGAGGGTTCGGCGCAGAGACCCAGTGCTTC. Amino acid sequence: CASSRGFGAETQCF. Full variable domain (rest looked up from reference TRBV7-8 and TRBJ2-5): GAGVSQSPRYKVAKRGQDVALRCDPISGHVSLFWYQQALGQGPEFLTYFQNEAQLDKSGLPSDRFFAERPEGSVSTLKIQRTQQEDSAVYLCASSRGFGAETQCFGPGTRLLVL.

On this clonotype itself: It is unclear where the CDR3 begins or ends on the DNA, so no DNA is shown, and the CDR3 is as TCRdb lists it. This chain connects TRBV12-3 or TRBV12-4 to TRBJ2-2; TRBD1 was called by the table and not checked on the DNA. The CDR3 spans 14 amino acids, including both terminal residues. The CDR3 loop is CAVSPETGIVSCFF.

Regarding this clonotype: Compared with germline, one end of the junction differs, possibly owing to a read error. This chain joins TRBV28 and TRBJ2-2, with a tentative D call TRBD1 (5 bases). The CDR3 runs to 13 residues. CDR1 is MDHEN and CDR2 is SYDVKM in the germline V gene. The CDR3 region is CASTVVRAGELFF. DNA for the CDR3: TGCGCCAGCACCGTAGTCAGGGCTGGGGAGCTGTTTTTT.

The genes are TRBV9 and TRBJ1-5, with no clear D. This CDR3 contains 15 residues. V lost 0 bases to trimming and J lost 11 bases, with 18 bases between them. The germline gives CDR1 SGDLS, CDR2 YYNGEE. CDR3 DNA: TGTGCCAGCAGCGTAGATCAGCAGTACCAAGAGACCCAGCATTTT. It yields the protein CASSVDQQYQETQHF.

This clonotype was observed a few times. An end of the junction differs from the germline gene, which may be a read error. The chain has TRBV10-3 and TRBJ1-3; 7 nucleotides agree with TRBD1. This CDR3 spans 16 amino acids. CDR1 and CDR2 from the germline V gene are ENHRY and SYGVKD. The CDR3 nucleotides read TGTGCCATCCGGGGACTCAGACAGGGCCTCGCCGTGGCCCTTGATTTT. Its protein is CAIRGLRQGLAVALDF.

DNA of the CDR3: TGTGCCAGCAGCGTCGGGACTAGCGGGGGTTATAGCACAGATACGCAGTATTTT. Its translation: CASSVGTSGGYSTDTQYF. The chain has TRBV9 and TRBJ2-3; 14 nucleotides line up with TRBD2. Germline V gives CDR1 SGDLS, CDR2 YYNGEE. Unmatched junction bases numbered 5, after V lost 2 bases and J lost 0 bases. This CDR3 spans 18 amino acids.

The chain links TRBV6-2 or TRBV6-3 to TRBJ2-2; no clear D. The germline V gene encodes CDR1 MNHEY and CDR2 SVGEGT. Between the trimmed V and J ends, which lost 3 bases and 4 bases, there was a span of 9 bases. This CDR3 has 14 residues. CDR3 region: CASSYLRVTGELFF. CDR3 sequence (DNA): TGTGCCAGCAGTTATTTAAGGGTCACCGGGGAGCTGTTTTTT.

The V gene is TRBV7-9, the J gene TRBJ1-5; D call uncertain. The germline CDR1 and CDR2 sequences are SEHNR and FQNEAQ (reference sequence). Trimming took 2 bases from V and 5 from J, leaving 7 bases between them. CDR3 length: 13 amino acids. This CDR3 reads CASSLWADQPQHF. The CDR3 nucleotides read TGTGCCAGCAGCTTATGGGCGGATCAGCCCCAGCATTTT.

CDR3 region: CSVEGEDEQYF. CDR3 in DNA: TGCAGCGTGGAGGGAGAGGACGAGCAGTACTTC. V is TRBV29-1 and J is TRBJ2-7; maybe TRBD2 (6 bases). Germline V CDR1 and CDR2: SQVTM, ANQGSEA. The CDR3 covers 11 residues. The germline V and J ends were trimmed by 6 bases and 5 bases, with 11 bases remaining between them.

The chain combines TRBV7-2 with TRBJ1-5, with unresolved D. Trimming removed 5 bases from V and 14 bases from J, with 13 bases in between. The germline gives CDR1 SGHTA, CDR2 FQGNSA. The CDR3 consists of 11 residues. CDR3 sequence: CASSVYNYEHF. As DNA, the CDR3 is TGTGCCAGCAGCGTCTACAACTACGAGCATTTT.

Remarks on this clonotype: Sequence at one end of the junction differs from germline and may be a read error. The chain combines TRBV7-9 with TRBJ2-7; D possibly matches TRBD1 or TRBD2 (5 bases each). There are 14 residues in the CDR3. Germline CDR1 is SEHNR and CDR2 is FQNEAQ (reference sequence). CDR3 sequence reads: CASSHRGFTYAQYF. The CDR3 coding sequence is TGTGCCAGCAGCCACCGGGGCTTTACCTACGCGCAGTACTTC.

The V call is TRBV10-3, the J call TRBJ2-2; 7 bases align to TRBD2. The CDR3 loop spans 18 amino acids. The junction had 14 bases not matched to a gene; V was cut back by 5 bases and J by 2 bases. In germline, CDR1 is ENHRY, CDR2 SYGVKD. In DNA, the CDR3 is TGTGCCATCAGTAACCACAAGACGGGGACTAAAAACACCGGGGAGCTGTTTTTT. This translates into CAISNHKTGTKNTGELFF.

This clonotype came up many times. This rearrangement joins TRBV20-1 to TRBJ2-7; 11 bases map to TRBD1. Looked up from germline, CDR1 is DFQATT and CDR2 is SNEGSKA (reference sequence). Losses at the gene ends were 3 bases for V and 6 bases for J; bases not matched to a gene: 10. CDR3 length: 15 amino acids. The chain's CDR3 is CSARHPGQGVIEQYF. As DNA, the CDR3 is TGCAGTGCTAGGCATCCGGGACAGGGGGTTATCGAGCAGTACTTC.

The chain is built from TRBV7-2 and TRBJ2-7, with TRBD2 matching over 12 bases. CDR1 is SGHTA and CDR2 is FQGNSA in the germline V gene. V trimming: 5 bases; J trimming: 2 bases; junction bases outside the gene matches: 7. This CDR3 contains 16 residues. The CDR3: CASSLQSSGGAYEQYF. Here the CDR3 DNA reads TGTGCCAGCAGCCTTCAATCTAGCGGGGGGGCCTACGAGCAGTACTTC.

This clonotype came up a few times. The V call is TRBV20-1, the J call TRBJ1-6; a possible D gene is TRBD1 (6 bases). This CDR3 region has 16 residues. V dropped 1 base and J dropped 10 bases, with 20 bases sitting between them. In germline, CDR1 is DFQATT, CDR2 SNEGSKA (reference sequence). CDR3 nucleotides: TGCAGTGCTAGAGTTGCACAGGGAAGTTCGGTATCACCCCTCCACTTT. Translated, it gives CSARVAQGSSVSPLHF.

This clonotype turned up a few times. With a much larger clone just one base away, this may be a read error. This chain connects TRBV7-2 to TRBJ1-1, with D possibly being TRBD1 (5 bases). In germline, CDR1 is SGHTA, CDR2 FQGNSA. V lost 3 bases to trimming and J lost 1 base, with 9 bases between them. CDR3 size: 14 residues. CDR3 DNA sequence: TGTGCCAGCAGCTTCGTCAGGGCGAACACTGAAGCTTTCTTT. Translating it yields CASSFVRANTEAFF. Based on the CDR3 plus reference TRBV7-2 and TRBJ1-1, the full variable domain is GAGVSQSPSNKVTEKGKDVELRCDPISGHTALYWYRQSLGQGLEFLIYFQGNSAPDKSGLPSDRFSAERTGGSVSTLTIQRTQQEDSAVYLCASSFVRANTEAFFGQGTRLTVV.

This rearrangement joins TRBV6-6 to TRBJ2-5; D remains ambiguous. V lost 5 bases and J 2 bases, leaving 9 bases between the germline ends. The CDR3 has 13 residues. Germline lookup yields CDR1 MNHNY and CDR2 SVGAGI (reference sequence). CDR3 DNA sequence: TGTGCCAGCAGTGAAGCGCCACAAGAGACCCAGTACTTC. Translating it yields CASSEAPQETQYF.

At least ten counts were recorded for this clonotype. The rearrangement links TRBV12-3 or TRBV12-4 to TRBJ1-1; D call uncertain. Trimming removed 7 bases at V and 1 base at J, with 10 bases between. CDR3 size: 13 residues. CDR3 sequence reads: CASTRHSNTEAFF. CDR3 coding DNA: TGTGCCAGCACCAGACACTCGAACACTGAAGCTTTCTTT.